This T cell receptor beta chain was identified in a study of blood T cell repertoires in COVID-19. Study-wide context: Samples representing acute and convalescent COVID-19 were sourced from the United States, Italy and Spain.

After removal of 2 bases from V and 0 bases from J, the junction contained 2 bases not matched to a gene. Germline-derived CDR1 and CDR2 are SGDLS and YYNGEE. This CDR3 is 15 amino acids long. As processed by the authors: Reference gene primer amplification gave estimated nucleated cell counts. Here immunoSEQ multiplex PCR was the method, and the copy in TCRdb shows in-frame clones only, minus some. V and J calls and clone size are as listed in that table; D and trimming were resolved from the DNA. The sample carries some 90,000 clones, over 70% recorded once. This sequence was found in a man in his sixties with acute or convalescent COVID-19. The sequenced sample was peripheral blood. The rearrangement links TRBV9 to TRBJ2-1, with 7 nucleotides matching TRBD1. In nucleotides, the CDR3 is TGTGCCAGCAGCGTCAGGGGGATCTCCTACAATGAGCAGTTCTTC. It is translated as CASSVRGISYNEQFF.